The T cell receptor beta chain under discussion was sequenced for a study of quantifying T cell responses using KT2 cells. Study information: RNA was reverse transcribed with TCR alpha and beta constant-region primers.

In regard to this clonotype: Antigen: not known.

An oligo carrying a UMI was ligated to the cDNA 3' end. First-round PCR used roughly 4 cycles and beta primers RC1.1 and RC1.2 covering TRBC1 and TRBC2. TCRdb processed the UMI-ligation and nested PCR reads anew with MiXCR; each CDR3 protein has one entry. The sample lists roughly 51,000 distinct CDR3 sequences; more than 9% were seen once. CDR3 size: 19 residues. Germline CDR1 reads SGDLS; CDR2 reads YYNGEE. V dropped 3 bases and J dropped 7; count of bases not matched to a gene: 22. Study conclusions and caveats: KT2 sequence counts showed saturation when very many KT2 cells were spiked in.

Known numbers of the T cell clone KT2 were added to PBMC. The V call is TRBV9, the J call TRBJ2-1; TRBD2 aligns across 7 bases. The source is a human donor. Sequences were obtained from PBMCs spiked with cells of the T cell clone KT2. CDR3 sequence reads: CASSAGPLRAGAYPNEQFF. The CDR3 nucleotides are TGTGCCAGCAGCGCGGGACCTTTACGGGCGGGAGCGTATCCTAATGAGCAGTTCTTC.